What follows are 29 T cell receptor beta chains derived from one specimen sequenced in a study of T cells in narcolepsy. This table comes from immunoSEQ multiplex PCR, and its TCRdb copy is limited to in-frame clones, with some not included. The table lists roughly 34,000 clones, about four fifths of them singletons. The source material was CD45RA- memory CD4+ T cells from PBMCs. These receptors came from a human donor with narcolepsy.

For the CDR3, the DNA is TGTGCCAGCAGATCTACAGGGGGCGAGGAAAAACTGTTTTTT. Protein: CASRSTGGEEKLFF. V is TRBV6-5 and J is TRBJ1-4; TRBD1 agrees at 9 bases. The germline V gene has CDR1 MNHEY and CDR2 SVGAGI. The CDR3 is made up of 14 amino acids. V lost 6 bases to trimming and J lost 8 bases; unmatched junction nucleotides: 7.

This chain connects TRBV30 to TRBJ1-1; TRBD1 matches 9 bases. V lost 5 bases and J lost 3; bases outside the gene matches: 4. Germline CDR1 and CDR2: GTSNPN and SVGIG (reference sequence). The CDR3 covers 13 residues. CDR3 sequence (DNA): TGTGCCTGGGTAGACAGGGGGGACACTGAAGCTTTCTTT. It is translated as CAWVDRGDTEAFF.

The CDR3 DNA is TGTGCCTGGAGTGTAGGGGGTCCCGATGAAAAACTGTTTTTT. Translating it yields CAWSVGGPDEKLFF. The V call is TRBV30, the J call TRBJ1-4, with a tentative D call TRBD1 (6 bases). This CDR3 contains 14 residues. V was clipped by 0 bases and J by 6 bases, with 11 bases between them. Per germline, CDR1 GTSNPN and CDR2 SVGIG (reference sequence).

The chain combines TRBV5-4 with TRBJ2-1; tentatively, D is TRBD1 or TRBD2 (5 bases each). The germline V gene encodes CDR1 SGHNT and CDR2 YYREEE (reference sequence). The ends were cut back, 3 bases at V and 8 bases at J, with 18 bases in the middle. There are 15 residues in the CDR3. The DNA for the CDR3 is TGTGCCAGCAGCTCGGGACCCCTTGGTGACGATGAGCAGTTCTTC. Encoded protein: CASSSGPLGDDEQFF.

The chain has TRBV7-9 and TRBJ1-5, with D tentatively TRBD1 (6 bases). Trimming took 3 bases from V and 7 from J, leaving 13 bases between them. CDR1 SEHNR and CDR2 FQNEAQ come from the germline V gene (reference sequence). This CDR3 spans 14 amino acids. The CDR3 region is CASSFGDKGQPQHF. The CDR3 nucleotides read TGTGCCAGCAGCTTCGGGGACAAAGGGCAGCCCCAGCATTTT. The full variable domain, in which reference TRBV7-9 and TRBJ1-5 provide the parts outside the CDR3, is DTGVSQNPRHKITKRGQNVTFRCDPISEHNRLYWYRQTLGQGPEFLTYFQNEAQLEKSRLLSDRFSAERPKGSFSTLEIQRTEQGDSAMYLCASSFGDKGQPQHFGDGTRLSIL.

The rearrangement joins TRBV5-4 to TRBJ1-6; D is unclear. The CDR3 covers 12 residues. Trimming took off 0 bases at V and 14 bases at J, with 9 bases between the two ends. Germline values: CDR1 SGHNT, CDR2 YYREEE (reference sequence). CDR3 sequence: CASSLARGSLHF. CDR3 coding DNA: TGTGCCAGCAGCTTGGCCAGAGGATCCCTCCACTTT. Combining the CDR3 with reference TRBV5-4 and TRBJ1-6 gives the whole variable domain ETGVTQSPTHLIKTRGQQVTLRCSSQSGHNTVSWYQQALGQGPQFIFQYYREEENGRGNFPPRFSGLQFPNYSSELNVNALELDDSALYLCASSLARGSLHFGNGTRLTVT.

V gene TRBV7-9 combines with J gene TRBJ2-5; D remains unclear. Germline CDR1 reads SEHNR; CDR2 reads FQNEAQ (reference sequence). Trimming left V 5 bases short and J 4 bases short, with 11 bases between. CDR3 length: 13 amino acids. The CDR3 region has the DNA TGTGCCAGCAGCCTTTCCCATTTAGAGACCCAGTACTTC. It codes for CASSLSHLETQYF.

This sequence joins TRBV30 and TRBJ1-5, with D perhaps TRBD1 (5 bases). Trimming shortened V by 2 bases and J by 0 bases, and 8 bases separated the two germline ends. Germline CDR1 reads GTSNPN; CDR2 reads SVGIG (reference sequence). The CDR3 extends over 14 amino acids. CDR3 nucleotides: TGTGCCTGGAGTACGGACACTAGCAATCAGCCCCAGCATTTT. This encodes CAWSTDTSNQPQHF.

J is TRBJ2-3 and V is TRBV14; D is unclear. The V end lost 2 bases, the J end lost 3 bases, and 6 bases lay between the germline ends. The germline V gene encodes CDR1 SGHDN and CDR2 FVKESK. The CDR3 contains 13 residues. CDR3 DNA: TGTGCCAGCAGCCAAAGGGCGACAGATACGCAGTATTTT. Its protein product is CASSQRATDTQYF.

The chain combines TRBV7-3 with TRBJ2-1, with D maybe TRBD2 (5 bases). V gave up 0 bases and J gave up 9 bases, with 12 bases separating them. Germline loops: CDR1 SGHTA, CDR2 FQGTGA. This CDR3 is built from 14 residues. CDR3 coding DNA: TGTGCCAGCAGCTTAACTCCTCAAGGAGGTGAGCAGTTCTTC. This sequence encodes CASSLTPQGGEQFF.

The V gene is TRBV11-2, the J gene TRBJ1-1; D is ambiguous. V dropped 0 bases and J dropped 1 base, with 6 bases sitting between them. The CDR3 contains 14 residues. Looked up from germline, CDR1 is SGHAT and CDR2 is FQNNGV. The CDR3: CASSLERQNTEAFF. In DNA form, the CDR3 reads TGTGCCAGCAGCTTAGAAAGACAGAACACTGAAGCTTTCTTT.

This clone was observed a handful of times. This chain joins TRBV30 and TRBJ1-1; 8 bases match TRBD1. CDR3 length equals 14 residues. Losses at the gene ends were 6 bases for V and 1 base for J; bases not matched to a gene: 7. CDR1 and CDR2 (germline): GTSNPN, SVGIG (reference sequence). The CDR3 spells CACGTGPGNTEAFF. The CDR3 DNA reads TGTGCCTGCGGGACAGGCCCTGGGAACACTGAAGCTTTCTTT.

The CDR3 nucleotides read TGTGCCAGTAGTATAGACCAGAATAACTATGGCTACACCTTC. Its translation: CASSIDQNNYGYTF. The V call is TRBV19, the J call TRBJ1-2; D is unresolved. The CDR3 is made up of 14 amino acids. CDR1 LNHDA and CDR2 SQIVND come from the germline V gene (reference sequence). Trimming took 0 bases from V and 1 from J, leaving 6 bases between them. The full variable domain, rest sourced from reference TRBV19 and TRBJ1-2, is DGGITQSPKYLFRKEGQNVTLSCEQNLNHDAMYWYRQDPGQGLRLIYYSQIVNDFQKGDIAEGYSVSREKKESFPLTVTSAQKNPTAFYLCASSIDQNNYGYTFGSGTRLTVV.

The CDR3 DNA sequence: TGTGCCAGCAGCCCCACTTCGTCCTATGGCTACACCTTC. This encodes CASSPTSSYGYTF. The chain combines TRBV6-5 with TRBJ1-2; D is unresolved. CDR1 and CDR2 from the germline V gene are MNHEY and SVGAGI. The V and J ends lost 6 bases and 4 bases respectively, with 12 bases between them. The CDR3 has 13 amino acids.

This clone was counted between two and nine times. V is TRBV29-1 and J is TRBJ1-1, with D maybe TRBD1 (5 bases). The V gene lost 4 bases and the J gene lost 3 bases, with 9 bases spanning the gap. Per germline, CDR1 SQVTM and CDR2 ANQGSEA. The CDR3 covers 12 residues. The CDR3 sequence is CSVGEGDTEAFF. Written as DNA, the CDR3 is TGCAGCGTTGGGGAAGGGGACACTGAAGCTTTCTTT.

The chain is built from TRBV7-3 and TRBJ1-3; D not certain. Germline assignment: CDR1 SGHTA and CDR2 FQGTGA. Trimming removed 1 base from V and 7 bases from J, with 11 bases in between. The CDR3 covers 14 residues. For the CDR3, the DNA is TGTGCCAGCAGCTTAATCCCGGGTGGCAACACCATATATTTT. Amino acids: CASSLIPGGNTIYF. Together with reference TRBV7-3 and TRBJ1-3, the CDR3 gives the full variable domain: GAGVSQTPSNKVTEKGKYVELRCDPISGHTALYWYRQSLGQGPEFLIYFQGTGAADDSGLPNDRFFAVRPEGSVSTLKIQRTERGDSAVYLCASSLIPGGNTIYFGEGSWLTVV.

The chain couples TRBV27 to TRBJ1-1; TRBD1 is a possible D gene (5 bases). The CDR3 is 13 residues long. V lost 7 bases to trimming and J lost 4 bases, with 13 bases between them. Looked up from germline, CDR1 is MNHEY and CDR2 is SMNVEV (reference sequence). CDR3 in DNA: TGTGCCAGCACCGAATGGGGCAGCACTGAAGCTTTCTTT. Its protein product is CASTEWGSTEAFF.

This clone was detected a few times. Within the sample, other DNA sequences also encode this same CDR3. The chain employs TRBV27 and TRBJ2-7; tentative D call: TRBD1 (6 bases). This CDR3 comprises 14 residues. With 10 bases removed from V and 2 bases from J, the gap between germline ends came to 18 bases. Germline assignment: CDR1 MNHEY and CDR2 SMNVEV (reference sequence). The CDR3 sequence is CATRQADLPYEQYF. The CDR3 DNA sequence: TGTGCCACCCGACAGGCTGACCTACCCTACGAGCAGTACTTC.

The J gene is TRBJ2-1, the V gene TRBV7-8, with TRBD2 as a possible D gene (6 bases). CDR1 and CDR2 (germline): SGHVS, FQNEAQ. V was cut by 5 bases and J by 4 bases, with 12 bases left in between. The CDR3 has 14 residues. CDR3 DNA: TGTGCCAGCAGCCGCGGGCGGGGTTACAATGAGCAGTTCTTC. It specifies CASSRGRGYNEQFF.

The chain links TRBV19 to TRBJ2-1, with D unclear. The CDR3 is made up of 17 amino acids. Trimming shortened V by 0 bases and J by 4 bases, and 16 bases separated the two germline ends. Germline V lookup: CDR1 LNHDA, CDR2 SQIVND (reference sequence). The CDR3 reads CASSIDNGPTSYNEQFF. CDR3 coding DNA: TGTGCCAGTAGTATAGATAACGGGCCCACCTCATACAATGAGCAGTTCTTC.

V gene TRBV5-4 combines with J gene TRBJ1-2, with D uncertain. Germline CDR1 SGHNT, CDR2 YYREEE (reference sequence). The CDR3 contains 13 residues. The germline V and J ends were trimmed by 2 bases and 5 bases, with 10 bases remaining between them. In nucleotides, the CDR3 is TGTGCCAGCAGCTTTCGGGAGTTGTATGGCTACACCTTC. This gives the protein CASSFRELYGYTF.

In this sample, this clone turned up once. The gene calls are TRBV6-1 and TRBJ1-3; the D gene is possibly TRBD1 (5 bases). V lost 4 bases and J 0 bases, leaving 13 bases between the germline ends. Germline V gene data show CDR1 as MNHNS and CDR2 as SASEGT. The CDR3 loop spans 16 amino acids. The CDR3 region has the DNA TGTGCCAGCAGTGGGGGCAGGGCGAGCTCTGGAAACACCATATATTTT. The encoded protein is CASSGGRASSGNTIYF.

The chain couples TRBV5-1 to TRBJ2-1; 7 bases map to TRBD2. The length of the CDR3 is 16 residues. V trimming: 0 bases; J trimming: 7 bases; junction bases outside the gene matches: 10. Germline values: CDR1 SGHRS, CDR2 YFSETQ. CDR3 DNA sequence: TGCGCCAGCAGCTTGGCGGGGGGTGTATCTTCGAATGAGCAGTTCTTC. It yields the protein CASSLAGGVSSNEQFF.

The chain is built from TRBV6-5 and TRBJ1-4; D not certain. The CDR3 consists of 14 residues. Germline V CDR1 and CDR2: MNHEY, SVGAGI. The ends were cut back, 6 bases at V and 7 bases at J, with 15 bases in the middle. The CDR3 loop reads CASSPRSSSEKLFF. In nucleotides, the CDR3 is TGTGCCAGCAGCCCCCGCTCCTCAAGTGAAAAACTGTTTTTT.

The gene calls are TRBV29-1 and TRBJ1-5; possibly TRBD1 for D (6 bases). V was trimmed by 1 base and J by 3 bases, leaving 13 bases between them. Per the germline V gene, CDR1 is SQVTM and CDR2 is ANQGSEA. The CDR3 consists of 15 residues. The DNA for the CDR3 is TGCAGCGTTGAAGTAGGGGGGTCCCCCAATCAGCCCCAGCATTTT. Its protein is CSVEVGGSPNQPQHF. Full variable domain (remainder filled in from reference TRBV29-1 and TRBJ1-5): SAVISQKPSRDICQRGTSLTIQCQVDSQVTMMFWYRQQPGQSLTLIATANQGSEATYESGFVIDKFPISRPNLTFSTLTVSNMSPEDSSIYLCSVEVGGSPNQPQHFGDGTRLSIL.

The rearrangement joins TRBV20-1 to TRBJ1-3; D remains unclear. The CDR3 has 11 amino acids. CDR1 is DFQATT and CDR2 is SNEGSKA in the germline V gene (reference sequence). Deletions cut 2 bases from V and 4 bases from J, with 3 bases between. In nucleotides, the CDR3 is TGCAGTGCTAGATTCGGAAACACCATATATTTT. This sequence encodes CSARFGNTIYF.

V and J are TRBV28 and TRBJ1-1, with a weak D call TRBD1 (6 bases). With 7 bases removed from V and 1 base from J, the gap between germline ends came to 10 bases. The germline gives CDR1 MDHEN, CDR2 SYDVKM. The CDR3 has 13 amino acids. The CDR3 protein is CASTSTGNTEAFF. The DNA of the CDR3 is TGTGCCAGCACATCGACAGGGAACACTGAAGCTTTCTTT.

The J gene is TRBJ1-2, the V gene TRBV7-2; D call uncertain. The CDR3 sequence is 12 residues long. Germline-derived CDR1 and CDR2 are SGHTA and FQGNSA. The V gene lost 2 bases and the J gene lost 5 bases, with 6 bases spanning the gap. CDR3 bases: TGTGCCAGCAGCTTAAACAATTATGGCTACACCTTC. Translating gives CASSLNNYGYTF.

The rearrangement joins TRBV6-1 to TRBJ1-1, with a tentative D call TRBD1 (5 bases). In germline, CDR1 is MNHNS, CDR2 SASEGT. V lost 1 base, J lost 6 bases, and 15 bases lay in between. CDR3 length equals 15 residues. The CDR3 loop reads CASSEGQTGSAEAFF. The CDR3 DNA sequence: TGTGCCAGCAGTGAAGGCCAAACAGGATCAGCTGAAGCTTTCTTT.